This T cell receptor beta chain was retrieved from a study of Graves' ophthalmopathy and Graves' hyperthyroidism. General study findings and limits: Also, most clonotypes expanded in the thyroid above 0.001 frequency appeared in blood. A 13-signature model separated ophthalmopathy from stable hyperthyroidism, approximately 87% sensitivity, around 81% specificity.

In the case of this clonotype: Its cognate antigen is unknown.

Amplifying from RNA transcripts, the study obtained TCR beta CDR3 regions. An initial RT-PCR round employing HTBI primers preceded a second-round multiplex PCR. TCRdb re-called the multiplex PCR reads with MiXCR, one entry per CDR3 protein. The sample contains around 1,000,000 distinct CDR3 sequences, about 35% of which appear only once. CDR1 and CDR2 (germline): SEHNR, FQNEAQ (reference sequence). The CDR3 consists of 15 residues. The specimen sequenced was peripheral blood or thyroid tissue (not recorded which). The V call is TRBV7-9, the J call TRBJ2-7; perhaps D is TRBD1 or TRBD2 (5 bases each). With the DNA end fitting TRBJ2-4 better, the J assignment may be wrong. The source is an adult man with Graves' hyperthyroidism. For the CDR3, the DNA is TGTGCCAGCAGCTTGGGGACCCCCGGGGTAAACATTCAGTACTTC. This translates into CASSLGTPGVNIQYF.